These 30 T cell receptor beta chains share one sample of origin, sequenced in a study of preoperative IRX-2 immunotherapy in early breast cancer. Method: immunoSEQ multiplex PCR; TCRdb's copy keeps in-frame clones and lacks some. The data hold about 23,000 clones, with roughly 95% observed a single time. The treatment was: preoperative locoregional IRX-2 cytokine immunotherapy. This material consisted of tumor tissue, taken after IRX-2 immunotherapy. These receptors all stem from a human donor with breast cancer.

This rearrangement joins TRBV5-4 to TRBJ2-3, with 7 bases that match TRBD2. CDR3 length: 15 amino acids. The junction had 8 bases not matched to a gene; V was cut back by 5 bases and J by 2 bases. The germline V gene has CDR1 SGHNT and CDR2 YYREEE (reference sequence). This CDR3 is CASSTGLTHTDTQYF. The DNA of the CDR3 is TGTGCCAGCAGTACGGGACTAACCCACACAGATACGCAGTATTTT.

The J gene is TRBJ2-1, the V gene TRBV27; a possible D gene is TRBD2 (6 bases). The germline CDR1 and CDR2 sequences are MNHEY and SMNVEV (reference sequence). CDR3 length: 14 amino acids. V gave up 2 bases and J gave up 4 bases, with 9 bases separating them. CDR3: CASSLRGNYNEQFF. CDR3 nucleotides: TGTGCCAGCAGTTTACGCGGGAATTACAATGAGCAGTTCTTC.

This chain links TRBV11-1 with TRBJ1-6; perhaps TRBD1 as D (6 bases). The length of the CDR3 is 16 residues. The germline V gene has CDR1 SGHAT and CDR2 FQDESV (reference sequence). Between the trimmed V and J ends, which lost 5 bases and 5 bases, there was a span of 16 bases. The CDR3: CASSHPHRVNNSPLHF. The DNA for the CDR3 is TGTGCCAGCAGCCACCCTCACAGGGTGAATAATTCACCCCTCCACTTT.

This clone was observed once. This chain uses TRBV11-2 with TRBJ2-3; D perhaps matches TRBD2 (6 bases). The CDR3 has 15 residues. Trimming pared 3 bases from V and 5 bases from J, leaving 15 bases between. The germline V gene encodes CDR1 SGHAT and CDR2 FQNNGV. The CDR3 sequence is CASSFMGLQRDTQYF. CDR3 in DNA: TGTGCCAGCAGCTTTATGGGACTCCAGCGAGATACGCAGTATTTT.

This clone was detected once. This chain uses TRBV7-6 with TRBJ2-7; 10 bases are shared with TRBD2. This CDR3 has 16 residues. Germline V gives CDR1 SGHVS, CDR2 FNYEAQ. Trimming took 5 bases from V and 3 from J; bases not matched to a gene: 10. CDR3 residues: CASSLELAGSLYEQYF. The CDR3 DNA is TGTGCCAGCAGCCTTGAACTAGCGGGATCCCTCTACGAGCAGTACTTC.

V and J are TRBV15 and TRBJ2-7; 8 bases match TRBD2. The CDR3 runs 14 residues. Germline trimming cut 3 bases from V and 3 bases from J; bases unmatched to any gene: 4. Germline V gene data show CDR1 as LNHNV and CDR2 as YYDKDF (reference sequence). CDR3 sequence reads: CATSSGLAGYEQYF. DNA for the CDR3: TGTGCCACCAGCAGTGGACTAGCAGGCTACGAGCAGTACTTC.

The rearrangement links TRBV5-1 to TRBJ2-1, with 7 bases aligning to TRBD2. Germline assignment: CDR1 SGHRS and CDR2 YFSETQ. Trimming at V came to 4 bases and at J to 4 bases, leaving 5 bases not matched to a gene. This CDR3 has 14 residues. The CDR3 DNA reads TGCGCCAGCAGCCCTACTAGCGTATACAATGAGCAGTTCTTC. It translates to CASSPTSVYNEQFF. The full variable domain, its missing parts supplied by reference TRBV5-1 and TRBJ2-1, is KAGVTQTPRYLIKTRGQQVTLSCSPISGHRSVSWYQQTPGQGLQFLFEYFSETQRNKGNFPGRFSGRQFSNSRSEMNVSTLELGDSALYLCASSPTSVYNEQFFGPGTRLTVL.

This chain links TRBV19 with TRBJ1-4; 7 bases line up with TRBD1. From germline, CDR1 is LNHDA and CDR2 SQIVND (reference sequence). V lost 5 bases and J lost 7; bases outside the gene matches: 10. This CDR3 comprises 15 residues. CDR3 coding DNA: TGTGCCAGTAGTCCCAGACAGGGAAGAATTGAAAAACTGTTTTTT. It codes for CASSPRQGRIEKLFF.

CDR3 residues: CATRPMMSTEAFF. The CDR3 bases are TGTGCCACCCGACCCATGATGAGCACTGAAGCTTTCTTT. The genes are TRBV7-9 and TRBJ1-1; no definite D call. CDR1 and CDR2 (germline): SEHNR, FQNEAQ (reference sequence). The CDR3 is 13 residues long. With 10 bases removed from V and 4 bases from J, the gap between germline ends came to 16 bases.

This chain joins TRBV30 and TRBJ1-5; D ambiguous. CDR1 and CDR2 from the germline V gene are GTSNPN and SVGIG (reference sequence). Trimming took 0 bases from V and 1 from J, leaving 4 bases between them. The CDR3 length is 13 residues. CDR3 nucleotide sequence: TGTGCCTGGAGTGTACAGAGCAATCAGCCCCAGCATTTT. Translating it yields CAWSVQSNQPQHF.

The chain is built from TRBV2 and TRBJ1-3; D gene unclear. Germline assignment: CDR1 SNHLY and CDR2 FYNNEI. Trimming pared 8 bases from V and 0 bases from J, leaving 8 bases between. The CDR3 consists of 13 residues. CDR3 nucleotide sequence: TGTGCCAGCGGTCTGATCTCTGGAAACACCATATATTTT. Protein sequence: CASGLISGNTIYF.

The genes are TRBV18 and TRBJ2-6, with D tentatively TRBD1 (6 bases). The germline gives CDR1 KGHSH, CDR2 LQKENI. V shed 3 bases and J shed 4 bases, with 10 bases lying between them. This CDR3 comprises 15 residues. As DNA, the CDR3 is TGTGCCAGCTCACCCGGGACAATCGGGGCCAACGTCCTGACTTTC. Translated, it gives CASSPGTIGANVLTF.

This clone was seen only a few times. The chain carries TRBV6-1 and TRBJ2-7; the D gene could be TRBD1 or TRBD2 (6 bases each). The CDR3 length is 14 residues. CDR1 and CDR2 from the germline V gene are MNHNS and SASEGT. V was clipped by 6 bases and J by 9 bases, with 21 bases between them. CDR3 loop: CASRQGGESRGQYF. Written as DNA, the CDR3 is TGTGCCAGCAGACAGGGAGGTGAATCACGAGGGCAGTACTTC.

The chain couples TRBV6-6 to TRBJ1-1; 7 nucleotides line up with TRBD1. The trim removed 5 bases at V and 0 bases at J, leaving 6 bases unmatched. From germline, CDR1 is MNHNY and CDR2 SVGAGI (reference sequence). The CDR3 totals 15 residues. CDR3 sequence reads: CASSPRQGMNTEAFF. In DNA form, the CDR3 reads TGTGCCAGCAGTCCTAGACAGGGCATGAACACTGAAGCTTTCTTT.

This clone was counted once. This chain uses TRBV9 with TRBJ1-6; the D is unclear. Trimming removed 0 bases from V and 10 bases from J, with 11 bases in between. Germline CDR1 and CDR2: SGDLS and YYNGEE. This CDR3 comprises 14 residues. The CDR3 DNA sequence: TGTGCCAGCAGCGTAGATGGAGGAGTCTCACCCCTCCACTTT. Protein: CASSVDGGVSPLHF.

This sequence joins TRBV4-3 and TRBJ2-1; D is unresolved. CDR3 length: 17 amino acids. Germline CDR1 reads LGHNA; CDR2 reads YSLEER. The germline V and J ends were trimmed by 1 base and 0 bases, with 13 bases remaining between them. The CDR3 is CASSQGSAVSSYNEQFF. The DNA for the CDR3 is TGCGCCAGCAGCCAAGGTTCGGCGGTGAGCTCCTACAATGAGCAGTTCTTC.

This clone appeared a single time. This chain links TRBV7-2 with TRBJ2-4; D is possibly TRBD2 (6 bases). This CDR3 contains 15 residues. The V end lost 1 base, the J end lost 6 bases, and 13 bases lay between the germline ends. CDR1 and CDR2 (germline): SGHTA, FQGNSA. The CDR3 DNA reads TGTGCCAGCAGCTTAGGAGGAGGGGTGGCAAACATTCAGTACTTC. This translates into CASSLGGGVANIQYF.

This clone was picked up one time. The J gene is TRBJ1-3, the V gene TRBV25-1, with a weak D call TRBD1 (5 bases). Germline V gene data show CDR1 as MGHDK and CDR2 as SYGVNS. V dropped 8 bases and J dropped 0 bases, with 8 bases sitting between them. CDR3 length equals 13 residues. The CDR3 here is CASEDISGNTIYF. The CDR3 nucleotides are TGTGCCAGCGAGGACATCTCTGGAAACACCATATATTTT.

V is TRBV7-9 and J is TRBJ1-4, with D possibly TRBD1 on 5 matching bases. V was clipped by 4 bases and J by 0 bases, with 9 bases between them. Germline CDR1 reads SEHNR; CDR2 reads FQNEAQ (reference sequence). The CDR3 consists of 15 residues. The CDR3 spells CASSYYRPTNEKLFF. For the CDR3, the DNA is TGTGCCAGCAGCTACTACAGGCCAACTAATGAAAAACTGTTTTTT.

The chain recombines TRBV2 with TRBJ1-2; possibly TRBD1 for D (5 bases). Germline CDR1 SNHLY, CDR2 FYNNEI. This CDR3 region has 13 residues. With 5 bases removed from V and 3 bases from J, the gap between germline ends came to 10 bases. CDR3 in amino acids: CASSLRVDYGYTF. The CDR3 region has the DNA TGTGCCAGCAGTCTCAGGGTCGACTATGGCTACACCTTC.

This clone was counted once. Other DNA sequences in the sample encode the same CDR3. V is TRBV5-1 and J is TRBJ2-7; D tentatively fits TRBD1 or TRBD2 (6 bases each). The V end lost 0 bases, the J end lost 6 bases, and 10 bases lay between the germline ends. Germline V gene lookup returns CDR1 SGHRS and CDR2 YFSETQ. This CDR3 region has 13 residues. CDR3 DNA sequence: TGCGCCAGCAGCTTGGTAGGGGGGCTCGAGCAGTACTTC. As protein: CASSLVGGLEQYF.

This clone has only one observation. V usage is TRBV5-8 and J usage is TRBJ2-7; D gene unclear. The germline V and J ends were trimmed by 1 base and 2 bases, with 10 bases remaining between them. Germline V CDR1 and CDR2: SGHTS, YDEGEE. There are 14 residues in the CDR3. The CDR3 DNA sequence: TGTGCCAGCAGCTTGCAAGGGATCCCCTACGAGCAGTACTTC. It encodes CASSLQGIPYEQYF.

For the CDR3, the DNA is TGTGCCAGCAGCCCGACACGACCTAATGAAAAACTGTTTTTT. It translates to CASSPTRPNEKLFF. The chain couples TRBV7-9 to TRBJ1-4, with D unclear. Deletions cut 5 bases from V and 3 bases from J, with 10 bases between. This CDR3 comprises 14 residues. Germline V gives CDR1 SEHNR, CDR2 FQNEAQ (reference sequence). Supplemented by reference TRBV7-9 and TRBJ1-4, the full variable domain reads DTGVSQNPRHKITKRGQNVTFRCDPISEHNRLYWYRQTLGQGPEFLTYFQNEAQLEKSRLLSDRFSAERPKGSFSTLEIQRTEQGDSAMYLCASSPTRPNEKLFFGSGTQLSVL.

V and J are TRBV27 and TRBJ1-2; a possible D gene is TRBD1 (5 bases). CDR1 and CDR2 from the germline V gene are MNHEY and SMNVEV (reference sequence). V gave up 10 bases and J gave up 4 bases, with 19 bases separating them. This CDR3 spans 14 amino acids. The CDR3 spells CATREQAASYGYTF. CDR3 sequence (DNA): TGTGCCACCAGGGAACAGGCGGCGTCCTATGGCTACACCTTC.

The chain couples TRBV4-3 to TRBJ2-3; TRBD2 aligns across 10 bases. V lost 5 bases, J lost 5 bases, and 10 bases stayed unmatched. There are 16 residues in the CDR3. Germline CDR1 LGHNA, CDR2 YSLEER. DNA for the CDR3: TGCGCCAGCAGCAACCGACTAGCGGGCTTTGGAGATACGCAGTATTTT. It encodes CASSNRLAGFGDTQYF.

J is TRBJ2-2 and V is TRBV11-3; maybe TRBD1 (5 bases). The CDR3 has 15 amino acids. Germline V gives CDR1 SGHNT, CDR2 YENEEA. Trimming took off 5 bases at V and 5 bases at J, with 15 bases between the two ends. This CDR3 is CASSQPREGTGELFF. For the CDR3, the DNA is TGTGCCAGCAGCCAACCCAGGGAAGGAACCGGGGAGCTGTTTTTT. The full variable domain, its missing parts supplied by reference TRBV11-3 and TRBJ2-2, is EAGVVQSPRYKIIEKKQPVAFWCNPISGHNTLYWYLQNLGQGPELLIRYENEEAVDDSQLPKDRFSAERLKGVDSTLKIQPAELGDSAVYLCASSQPREGTGELFFGEGSRLTVL.

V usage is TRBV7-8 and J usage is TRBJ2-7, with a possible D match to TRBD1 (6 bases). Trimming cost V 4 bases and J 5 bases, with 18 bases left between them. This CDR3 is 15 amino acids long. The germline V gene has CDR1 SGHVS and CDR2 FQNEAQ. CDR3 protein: CASSSPRGVLNEQYF. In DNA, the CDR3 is TGTGCCAGCAGCTCGCCCAGGGGTGTCCTTAACGAGCAGTACTTC.

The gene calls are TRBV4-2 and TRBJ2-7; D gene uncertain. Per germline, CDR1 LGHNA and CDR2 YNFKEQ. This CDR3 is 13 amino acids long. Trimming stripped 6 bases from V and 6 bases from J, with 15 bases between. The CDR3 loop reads CASSRLERGEQYF. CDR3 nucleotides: TGTGCCAGCAGTCGTCTAGAGAGAGGCGAGCAGTACTTC.

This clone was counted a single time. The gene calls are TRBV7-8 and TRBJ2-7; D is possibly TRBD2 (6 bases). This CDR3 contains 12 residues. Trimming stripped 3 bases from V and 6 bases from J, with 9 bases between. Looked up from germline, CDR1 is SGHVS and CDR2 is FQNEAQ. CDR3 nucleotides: TGTGCCAGCAGCTTTTGGGGGGTCGAGCAGTACTTC. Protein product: CASSFWGVEQYF.

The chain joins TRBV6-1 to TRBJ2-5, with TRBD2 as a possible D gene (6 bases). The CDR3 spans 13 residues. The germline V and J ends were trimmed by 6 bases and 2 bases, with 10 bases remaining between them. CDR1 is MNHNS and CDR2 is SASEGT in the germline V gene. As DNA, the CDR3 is TGTGCCAGCAGGCTGGGACTTCAAGAGACCCAGTACTTC. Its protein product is CASRLGLQETQYF.